This section outlines one T cell receptor beta chain sequence together with its context. Its antigen is unidentified. The record originates from a study of cytomegalovirus exposure and HLA in healthy donors. Study conclusions and caveats: Relative to the approximately 630-donor mean, N-insertions were reportedly fewer in an Asian-associated ancestry cluster in a later analysis. Later analysis indicated greater clonal expansion among HLA-associated TCR beta chains than among equally common other chains. Testing in vitro showed a few CMV-associated chains specific for CMV antigens.

Deletions cut 0 bases from V and 8 bases from J, with 17 bases between. The V gene's germline CDR1 is SGDLS and CDR2 YYNGEE. The CDR3 runs to 15 residues. Researchers ran the PCR with 60 Vbeta and 13 Jbeta primers. Method: immunoSEQ multiplex PCR; TCRdb's copy keeps in-frame clones and lacks some. The sample carries some 200,000 clones, roughly four fifths recorded once. The sequenced material came from PBMCs. The TCR was taken from a boy between 2 and 15 years old in good health and CMV-seronegative. The V and J genes are TRBV9 and TRBJ1-2; no clear D gene. The chain's CDR3 is CASSVAPRRGRGYTF. The CDR3 DNA is TGTGCCAGCAGCGTAGCCCCCCGGCGAGGGAGGGGCTACACCTTC.